The T cell receptor beta chain under discussion was sequenced for a study of T cell clonotyping in hematopoietic cell transplantation (dated by TCRdb to about 2021). Regarding the study in general: A total of 110 to 150 blood samples were collected in the study from 35 consecutive transplant recipients and their related donors. Recruitment of patients ran from September 2015 to early 2017, and follow-up continued until September 2020 or until death. General findings and caveats noted by the study authors: The sample size was limited, and because cells were not sorted, the contributions of CD4 and CD8 repertoires could not be separated. Inverse Simpson Index values from donors and from recipients before transplant predicted broader TCR repertoire diversity after transplant. After transplant, TCR diversity in recipients dropped, and pathologically expanded clonotypes climbed progressively between day 30 and day 180. Just a small fraction of recipient repertoires overlapped with donor repertoires, and more than 95% appeared de novo at the given depth.

With the immunoSEQ assay, which is a bias-controlled multiplex PCR relying on V- and J-specific primers, TCR beta CDR3 regions were amplified from genomic DNA. In a second PCR step, a proprietary barcode and Illumina adapter sequences were attached to the CDR3 amplicons. An Illumina MiSeq instrument was used to sequence the CDR3 libraries. The original pipeline was this. Export and quality control were handled in immunoSEQ Analyzer 3.0, while downstream analyses relied on R Bioconductor and Immunarch. Only productive rearrangements in the normalized downsampled data set went into calculating the repertoire metrics. In the normalized cohort, a clonotype counted as pathologically expanded if the clonotype was larger than 5 templates. The Inverse Simpson Index was used to measure repertoire diversity. To capture all clonotypes, the CMV-specificity analyses were run on the non-normalized data set. TCRdb re-hosts the immuneACCESS table, in-frame sequences only. Its copies lack some clones; in the studies checked, an unresolved V gene accounts for under half of them, and the cause for the rest is not known. The D gene and trimming were derived from the DNA, and the V and J assignments and clone size from that table. In this sample the table shows just over 8,500 clones, almost 85% of which occur a single time. Around 30% of the sample belongs to the ten largest clones.

Points on this clone: What antigen it recognizes has not been identified. No per-base quality is available; no much larger clone lies one base away.

The label giving this sample's time point can be read as: 180 days after allo-HCT. Recipient blood was collected about 28 days before transplant and at days 30, 100 and 180 after transplant. Using Nuclei Lysis Solution, genomic DNA was extracted from unfractionated peripheral blood mononuclear cells that were either fresh or cryopreserved. The source material was PBMCs, sampled 180 days after allogeneic stem cell transplant. This sequence originates from a female patient between 25 and 45 years old who had an allogeneic stem cell transplant, so the T cells may come from the graft donor. Some clones in this sample may be carry-over from other donors' samples.

CDR3 loop: CASSEWVGQGGPGNTIYF. The DNA is TGTGCCAGCAGTGAATGGGTTGGACAGGGGGGTCCTGGAAACACCATATATTTT. The chain uses TRBV6-1 and TRBJ1-3, with 10 junctional bases fitting TRBD1. For this chain, trimming is 2 bases at the V end and 2 bases at the J end, and the number of junction bases without a gene match is 9. The CDR3 spans 18 residues, from the cysteine through the phenylalanine. Only the CDR3 portion is preserved as DNA: 54 bases, with reading frame beginning at the first base. In the germline V gene, CDR1 corresponds to MNHNS and CDR2 to SASEGT.